Sequencing of this TCR beta chain was carried out in a study of blood T cells in healthy people across ages. Germline CDR1 reads LNHNV; CDR2 reads YYDKDF (reference sequence). The CDR3 loop spans 18 amino acids. V dropped 3 bases and J dropped 5 bases, with 23 bases sitting between them. Study-level findings and limits: PBMCs went unsorted, and a conclusive naive versus antigen-experienced comparison was therefore prevented. Per million T cells, TCR beta diversity dropped roughly linearly as age increased.

Details on this clonotype: What it recognizes is unknown.

Together with a sample-barcoded 5' primer, a J-beta primer mix was included in a second PCR lasting about 7 to 11 cycles. TCRdb independently ran MiXCR on the 5' RACE reads; one entry per CDR3 protein. The sample lists 1.5 million to 1.8 million distinct CDR3 sequences; 40% to 45% were seen once. V is TRBV15 and J is TRBJ1-5; D ambiguous. Sequencing was done on a sample of blood. This TCR was sampled from a woman aged 18-35 years in good health. Here the CDR3 reads CATSSNDMVEGPYQPQHF. In DNA form, the CDR3 reads TGTGCCACCAGCAGCAACGACATGGTTGAGGGCCCGTATCAGCCCCAGCATTTT. Supplemented by reference TRBV15 and TRBJ1-5, the full variable domain reads DAMVIQNPRYQVTQFGKPVTLSCSQTLNHNVMYWYQQKSSQAPKLLFHYYDKDFNNEADTPDNFQSRRPNTSFCFLDIRSPGLGDTAMYLCATSSNDMVEGPYQPQHFGDGTRLSIL.